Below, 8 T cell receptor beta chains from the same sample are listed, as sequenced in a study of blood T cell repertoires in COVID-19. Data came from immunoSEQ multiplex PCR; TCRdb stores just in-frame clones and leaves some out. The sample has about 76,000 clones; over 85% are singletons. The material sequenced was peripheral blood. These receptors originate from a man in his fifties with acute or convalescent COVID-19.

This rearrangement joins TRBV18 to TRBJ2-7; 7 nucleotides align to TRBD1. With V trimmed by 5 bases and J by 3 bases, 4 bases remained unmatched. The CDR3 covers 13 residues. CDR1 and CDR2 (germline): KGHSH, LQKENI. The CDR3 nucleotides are TGTGCCAGCTCATCTAACAGGGGCTACGAGCAGTACGTC. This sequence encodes CASSSNRGYEQYV.

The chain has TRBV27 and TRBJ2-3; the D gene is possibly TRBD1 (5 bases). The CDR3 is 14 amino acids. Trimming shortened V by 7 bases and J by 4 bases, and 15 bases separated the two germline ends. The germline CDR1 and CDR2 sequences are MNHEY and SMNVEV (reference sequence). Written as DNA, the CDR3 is TGTGCCAGCAACGTAGTTTGGGGCGCAGATACGCAGTATTTT. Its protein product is CASNVVWGADTQYF.

CDR3 sequence reads: CASRRTADEKLFF. The CDR3 nucleotides are TGCGCCAGCAGAAGGACAGCCGATGAAAAACTGTTTTTT. J is TRBJ1-4 and V is TRBV5-1, with D possibly TRBD1 on 6 matching bases. This CDR3 is built from 13 residues. V was pared by 5 bases and J by 6 bases, with 11 bases between. The V gene's germline CDR1 is SGHRS and CDR2 YFSETQ. Full variable domain (outside the CDR3, taken from reference TRBV5-1 and TRBJ1-4): KAGVTQTPRYLIKTRGQQVTLSCSPISGHRSVSWYQQTPGQGLQFLFEYFSETQRNKGNFPGRFSGRQFSNSRSEMNVSTLELGDSALYLCASRRTADEKLFFGSGTQLSVL.

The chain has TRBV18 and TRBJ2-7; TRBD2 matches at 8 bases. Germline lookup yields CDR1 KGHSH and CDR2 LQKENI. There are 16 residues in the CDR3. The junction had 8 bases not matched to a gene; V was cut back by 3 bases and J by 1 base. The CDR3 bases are TGTGCCAGCTCACCGCTCCCGCCGGGAGGGTCCTACGAGCAGTACTTC. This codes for CASSPLPPGGSYEQYF.

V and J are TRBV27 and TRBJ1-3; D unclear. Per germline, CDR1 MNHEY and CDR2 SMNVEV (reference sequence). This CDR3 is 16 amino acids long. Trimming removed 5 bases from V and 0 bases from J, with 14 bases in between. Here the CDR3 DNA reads TGTGCCAGCAGTCCCAAGCCGGTACTCTCTGGAAACACCATATATTTT. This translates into CASSPKPVLSGNTIYF.

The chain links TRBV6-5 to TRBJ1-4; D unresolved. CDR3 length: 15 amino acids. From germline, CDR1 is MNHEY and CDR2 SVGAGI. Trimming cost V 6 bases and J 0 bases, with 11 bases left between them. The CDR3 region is CASSPRFATNEKLFF. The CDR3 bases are TGTGCCAGCAGCCCCCGGTTTGCAACTAATGAAAAACTGTTTTTT.

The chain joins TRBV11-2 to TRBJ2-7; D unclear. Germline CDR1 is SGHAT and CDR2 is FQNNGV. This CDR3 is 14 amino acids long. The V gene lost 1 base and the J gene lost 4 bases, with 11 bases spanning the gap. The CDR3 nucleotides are TGTGCCAGCAGCTTAGTTCGGCAGGCGTACGAGCAGTACTTC. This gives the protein CASSLVRQAYEQYF. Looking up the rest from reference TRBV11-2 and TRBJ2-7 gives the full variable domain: EAGVAQSPRYKIIEKRQSVAFWCNPISGHATLYWYQQILGQGPKLLIQFQNNGVVDDSQLPKDRFSAERLKGVDSTLKIQPAKLEDSAVYLCASSLVRQAYEQYFGPGTRLTVT.

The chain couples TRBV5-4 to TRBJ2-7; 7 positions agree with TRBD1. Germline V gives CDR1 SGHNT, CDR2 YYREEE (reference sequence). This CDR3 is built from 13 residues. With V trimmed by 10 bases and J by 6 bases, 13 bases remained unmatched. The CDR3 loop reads CAAQPDRVGEQYF. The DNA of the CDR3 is TGTGCCGCCCAGCCCGACAGGGTCGGCGAGCAGTACTTC.